The clone carrying this T cell receptor (beta chain) was counted many times. Sequencing ends 3 residues short of the CDR3 end; the germline J gene provides the rest. Some clones are missing from TCRdb's copy, which holds only in-frame ones; the method was immunoSEQ multiplex PCR. The sample was found to contain approximately 42,000 clones, and every one recurs. Germline-derived CDR1 and CDR2 are SQVTM and ANQGSEA. Trimming left V 4 bases short and J 4 bases short, with 8 bases between. The CDR3 sequence is 12 residues long. This sample is part of a study of T cell clonality in common variable immunodeficiency.

The genes are TRBV29-1 and TRBJ2-1; TRBD1 might be the D (6 bases). This receptor was taken from a person aged 18 to 75 in good health. Sequencing was performed on peripheral blood mononuclear cells. The CDR3 region is CSVGDNYNEQFF. The sequenced CDR3 bases are TGCAGCGTTGGGGACAATTACAATGAG.